One sample yielded the 6 T cell receptor beta chains listed below, sequenced in a study of blood T cell repertoires in COVID-19. The repertoire was sequenced with immunoSEQ multiplex PCR; TCRdb's copy has only in-frame clones and lacks some. Found here are 120,000 or so clones, roughly 74% of them singletons; the top ten hold approximately 5.7%. The sequencing input was peripheral blood. The receptors were gathered from a man between 60 and 75 years old with acute or convalescent COVID-19.

The chain uses TRBV6-1 and TRBJ1-2; tentative D call: TRBD1 (6 bases). The length of the CDR3 is 14 residues. V shed 1 base and J shed 4 bases, with 10 bases lying between them. Looked up from germline, CDR1 is MNHNS and CDR2 is SASEGT. For the CDR3, the DNA is TGTGCCAGCAGTGAAGGACAGGCTGGCTATGGCTACACCTTC. Its protein is CASSEGQAGYGYTF.

This clone appeared a single time. This chain links TRBV9 with TRBJ2-1, with D hard to call. This CDR3 is built from 13 residues. Between the trimmed V and J ends, which lost 0 bases and 6 bases, there was a span of 7 bases. From germline, CDR1 is SGDLS and CDR2 YYNGEE. CDR3 region: CASSVGPFNEQFF. CDR3 DNA sequence: TGTGCCAGCAGCGTAGGTCCCTTCAATGAGCAGTTCTTC.

This clone showed up just a few times. The chain couples TRBV5-1 to TRBJ1-2, with D possibly TRBD1 on 6 matching bases. Germline V CDR1 and CDR2: SGHRS, YFSETQ. The length of the CDR3 is 15 residues. The germline V and J ends were trimmed by 4 bases and 4 bases, with 17 bases remaining between them. The CDR3 DNA follows: TGCGCCAGCAGCCCGGAACCGGACAGAACCTATGGCTACACCTTC. The encoded protein is CASSPEPDRTYGYTF.

V is TRBV7-9 and J is TRBJ1-1; no clear D gene. V was trimmed by 1 base and J by 12 bases, leaving 18 bases between them. The V gene's germline CDR1 is SEHNR and CDR2 FQNEAQ (reference sequence). The CDR3 extends over 14 amino acids. The DNA of the CDR3 is TGTGCCAGCAGCTTAGGCGGAGCTCTAAGCGGGACTTTCTTT. This sequence encodes CASSLGGALSGTFF.

The gene calls are TRBV5-1 and TRBJ1-6; D perhaps matches TRBD1 (6 bases). The CDR3 contains 14 residues. Germline loops: CDR1 SGHRS, CDR2 YFSETQ. The V end lost 0 bases, the J end lost 9 bases, and 10 bases lay between the germline ends. CDR3 in DNA: TGCGCCAGCAGCTTGGATGCAGGGGCTTCACCCCTCCACTTT. This translates into CASSLDAGASPLHF.

This clone was observed a single time. V and J are TRBV5-1 and TRBJ2-7; D may be TRBD1 (6 bases). The V end lost 1 base, the J end lost 4 bases, and 15 bases lay between the germline ends. This CDR3 has 15 residues. Germline V CDR1 and CDR2: SGHRS, YFSETQ. DNA for the CDR3: TGCGCCAGCAGCTTGTCACAGGGAAATCAATACGAGCAGTACTTC. Protein product: CASSLSQGNQYEQYF.